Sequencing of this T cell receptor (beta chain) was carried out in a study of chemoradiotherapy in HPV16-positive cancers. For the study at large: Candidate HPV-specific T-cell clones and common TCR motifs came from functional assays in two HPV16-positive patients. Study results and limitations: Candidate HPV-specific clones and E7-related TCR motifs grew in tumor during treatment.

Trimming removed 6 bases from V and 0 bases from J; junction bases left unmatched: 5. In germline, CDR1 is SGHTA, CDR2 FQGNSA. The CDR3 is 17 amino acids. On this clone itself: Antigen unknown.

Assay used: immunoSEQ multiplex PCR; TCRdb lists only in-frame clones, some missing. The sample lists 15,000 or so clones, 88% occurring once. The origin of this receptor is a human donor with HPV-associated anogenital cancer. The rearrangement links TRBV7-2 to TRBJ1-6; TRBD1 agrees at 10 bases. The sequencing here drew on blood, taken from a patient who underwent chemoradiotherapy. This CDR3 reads CASRPGQGFSYNSPLHF. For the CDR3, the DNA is TGTGCCAGCAGACCGGGACAGGGGTTCTCCTATAATTCACCCCTCCACTTT.